This T cell receptor (beta chain) was captured by sequencing in a study of PD-L1 blockade in urothelial cancer. At the level of the study: Patients' atezolizumab regimen, 1,200 mg intravenously every 3 weeks, began in the mid-2010s. Males with bladder-origin urothelial cancer made up about 85% of the roughly 29 patients. Study-level points and caveats: Clonality of blood TCR below the median before treatment predicted better survival.

As concerns this clone: The antigen remains unidentified.

Profiled with immunoSEQ multiplex PCR; TCRdb holds only in-frame clones, not every one. Seen here are around 56,000 clones, 86% observed once, and the top ten hold less than 3.5%. Sequences were derived from PBMCs, sampled around atezolizumab (anti-PD-L1) treatment. The sequence was obtained from a man in his fifties with urothelial cancer.

The CDR3 nucleotides are TGCGCCAGCAGCCAAGATCGAGGGGGAAGGGAGCAGTTCTTC. Translating it yields CASSQDRGGREQFF. The chain uses TRBV4-1 and TRBJ2-1, with D maybe TRBD1 (6 bases). V lost 0 bases and J lost 10, with 13 bases in between. This CDR3 has 14 residues. The germline CDR1 and CDR2 sequences are MGHRA and YSYEKL.